What follows are 13 T cell receptor beta chains derived from one specimen sequenced in a study of beta chain features in type 1 diabetes. The study, taken as a whole, reports: Shortening that was moderate but significant affected the TCRB CDR3s of Type 1 diabetes patients in all four CD4+ subsets.

The antigens these receptors bind are not known. Sequenced material consisted of expressed TCRB transcripts (all of the isolated RNA was reverse transcribed). Assay used: immunoSEQ multiplex PCR; TCRdb lists only in-frame clones, some missing. Of approximately 240,000 clones listed, roughly 17% were seen once; the top ten hold approximately 0.087%. Sequencing was performed on naive CD4+ T cells from blood. The receptors were sampled from a man aged 30-40 years with type 1 diabetes.

The table lists this clone with a few counts. This chain links TRBV7-9 with TRBJ2-4; perhaps D is TRBD1 or TRBD2 (6 bases each). V lost 5 bases, J lost 7 bases, and 18 bases lay in between. This CDR3 spans 15 amino acids. The V gene's germline CDR1 is SEHNR and CDR2 FQNEAQ (reference sequence). The CDR3 is CASSGNRAGRNIQYF. The CDR3 nucleotides read TGTGCCAGCAGCGGAAACAGGGCTGGGAGGAACATTCAGTACTTC.

This clone was recorded a few times. The chain employs TRBV6-5 and TRBJ1-4; the D is unclear. CDR1 and CDR2 (germline): MNHEY, SVGAGI. V was cut by 1 base and J by 0 bases, with 6 bases left in between. The CDR3 extends over 15 amino acids. The chain's CDR3 is CASSYYGATNEKLFF. The CDR3 coding sequence is TGTGCCAGCAGTTACTATGGTGCAACTAATGAAAAACTGTTTTTT.

The chain combines TRBV10-3 with TRBJ2-7; D uncertain. Germline CDR1 ENHRY, CDR2 SYGVKD. The CDR3 covers 13 residues. V was pared by 0 bases and J by 7 bases, with 10 bases between. In DNA, the CDR3 is TGTGCCATCAGTGAGTCGGCAGCATGGGAGCAGTACTTC. It specifies CAISESAAWEQYF.

The chain carries TRBV4-1 and TRBJ2-7; D assignment may be TRBD1 or TRBD2 (6 bases each). The CDR3 totals 15 residues. V was clipped by 0 bases and J by 1 base, with 10 bases between them. CDR1 is MGHRA, CDR2 YSYEKL, per germline. The CDR3 region is CASSQDGGRSYEQYF. The CDR3 DNA is TGCGCCAGCAGCCAAGATGGGGGGCGATCCTACGAGCAGTACTTC.

This chain uses TRBV29-1 with TRBJ1-1; D is uncertain. This CDR3 has 12 amino acids. Trimming took 3 bases from V and 6 from J, leaving 11 bases between them. Germline V gene lookup returns CDR1 SQVTM and CDR2 ANQGSEA. CDR3 nucleotides: TGCAGCGTTGAGTCAGTAACCCCTGAAGCTTTCTTT. Translation gives CSVESVTPEAFF.

This sequence joins TRBV7-2 and TRBJ2-3; 7 bases agree with TRBD1. Germline V gene lookup returns CDR1 SGHTA and CDR2 FQGNSA. Trimming took 6 bases from V and 1 from J; bases not matched to a gene: 1. This CDR3 region has 13 residues. CDR3 protein: CASRGTGTDTQYF. The CDR3 nucleotides are TGTGCCAGCAGAGGGACAGGCACAGATACGCAGTATTTT.

This clone was picked up a small number of times. CDR3 amino acids: CASRMTSGIVREQYF. The CDR3 coding sequence is TGTGCCTCCCGGATGACTAGCGGGATTGTGCGAGAGCAGTACTTC. The chain employs TRBV30 and TRBJ2-7; 11 bases align to TRBD2. V lost 7 bases, J lost 7 bases, and 15 bases stayed unmatched. This CDR3 is built from 15 residues. CDR1 GTSNPN and CDR2 SVGIG come from the germline V gene (reference sequence).

The chain carries TRBV5-4 and TRBJ2-7, with a weak D call TRBD1 (5 bases). V was cut by 0 bases and J by 0 bases, with 7 bases left in between. From germline, CDR1 is SGHNT and CDR2 YYREEE (reference sequence). CDR3 length: 14 amino acids. The CDR3, as DNA: TGTGCCAGCAGCTTGGGGACAAACTCCTACGAGCAGTACTTC. Translation gives CASSLGTNSYEQYF.

The V call is TRBV25-1, the J call TRBJ2-7; 7 positions agree with TRBD1. This CDR3 spans 13 amino acids. Trimming cost V 5 bases and J 6 bases; bases outside gene matches: 7. CDR1 and CDR2 (germline): MGHDK, SYGVNS. The CDR3 loop is CASSYRGPGEQYF. CDR3 bases: TGTGCCAGCAGTTACAGGGGCCCGGGCGAGCAGTACTTC.

This chain links TRBV4-2 with TRBJ2-7; 8 nucleotides agree with TRBD2. Germline V gene sequence: CDR1 LGHNA, CDR2 YNFKEQ. This CDR3 is built from 16 residues. J lost 3 bases, V lost 3 bases, and 10 bases had no gene match. In nucleotides, the CDR3 is TGTGCCAGCAGCCAGGTCGCGGGGGGCCCTTTCTACGAGCAGTACTTC. This encodes CASSQVAGGPFYEQYF.

The genes are TRBV5-1 and TRBJ2-3; 11 bases match TRBD1. The CDR3 covers 16 residues. Germline V gives CDR1 SGHRS, CDR2 YFSETQ. Trimming cost V 2 bases and J 4 bases; bases outside gene matches: 6. This CDR3 reads CASSFGGQGASDTQYF. The CDR3 DNA sequence: TGCGCCAGCAGCTTTGGTGGACAGGGGGCTTCAGATACGCAGTATTTT. The full variable domain, completed using reference TRBV5-1 and TRBJ2-3, is KAGVTQTPRYLIKTRGQQVTLSCSPISGHRSVSWYQQTPGQGLQFLFEYFSETQRNKGNFPGRFSGRQFSNSRSEMNVSTLELGDSALYLCASSFGGQGASDTQYFGPGTRLTVL.

Worth noting for this clone: The identical CDR3 is also encoded by other nucleotide sequences in the sample. The V gene is TRBV10-3, the J gene TRBJ2-5, with D uncertain. V lost 3 bases, J lost 4 bases, and 9 bases lay in between. This CDR3 comprises 13 residues. Germline CDR1 and CDR2: ENHRY and SYGVKD. The chain's CDR3 is CAISERSGETQYF. The CDR3 DNA reads as TGTGCCATCAGTGAAAGGTCTGGAGAGACCCAGTACTTC.

This clone has just a few counts. The chain recombines TRBV7-2 with TRBJ2-7; 7 positions agree with TRBD2. J gave up 6 bases and V 7 bases, and 15 bases lay outside the gene matches. The CDR3 totals 15 residues. Germline values: CDR1 SGHTA, CDR2 FQGNSA. CDR3 DNA sequence: TGTGCCAGCATCCCGCAGGCGACTAGCTCGGGCGAGCAGTACTTC. Its translation is CASIPQATSSGEQYF.